This T cell receptor (beta chain) was sequenced in a study of regulatory T cells in long-lasting Graves disease. As for the study in general: Patients met the persistent Graves' disease definition after over 5 years of antithyroid drugs with positive TSH receptor antibodies.

The time point was: persistent/refractory GD, antithyroid drugs over 5 years with positive TRAb. RNA from PBMCs was the source of the TCR library. American Thyroid Association guidelines defined how Graves' disease was diagnosed. The patient group derived from an endocrinology department in Xi'an, China. TCR beta libraries were built with iRepertoire HTBI primers and Arm-PCR of CDR3 regions. Authors' processing steps: Across all samples, roughly 62 TRBV segments and 14 TRBJ segments were identified. Using its own MiXCR run on the multiplex PCR reads, TCRdb lists one record per CDR3 protein. It is TCRdb's table, rather than the study itself, that gives the V and J calls and clone size. The data hold a few hundred thousand distinct CDR3 sequences, with roughly 22% observed a single time. The germline gives CDR1 LGHDT, CDR2 YNNKEL (reference sequence). This CDR3 has 15 amino acids. Trimming took off 6 bases at V and 2 bases at J, with 16 bases between the two ends.

Sample: peripheral blood mononuclear cells (PBMCs), taken when the disease was refractory, from a patient treated with antithyroid drugs. The chain links TRBV3-1 to TRBJ1-2, with D uncertain. The clonotype comes from a female donor with Graves disease. The CDR3 region is CASSPPGRANYGYTF. CDR3 nucleotides: TGTGCCAGCAGTCCGCCTGGAAGGGCGAACTATGGCTACACCTTC. The full variable domain, rest sourced from reference TRBV3-1 and TRBJ1-2, is DTAVSQTPKYLVTQMGNDKSIKCEQNLGHDTMYWYKQDSKKFLKIMFSYNNKELIINETVPNRFSPKSPDKAHLNLHINSLELGDSAVYFCASSPPGRANYGYTFGSGTRLTVV.